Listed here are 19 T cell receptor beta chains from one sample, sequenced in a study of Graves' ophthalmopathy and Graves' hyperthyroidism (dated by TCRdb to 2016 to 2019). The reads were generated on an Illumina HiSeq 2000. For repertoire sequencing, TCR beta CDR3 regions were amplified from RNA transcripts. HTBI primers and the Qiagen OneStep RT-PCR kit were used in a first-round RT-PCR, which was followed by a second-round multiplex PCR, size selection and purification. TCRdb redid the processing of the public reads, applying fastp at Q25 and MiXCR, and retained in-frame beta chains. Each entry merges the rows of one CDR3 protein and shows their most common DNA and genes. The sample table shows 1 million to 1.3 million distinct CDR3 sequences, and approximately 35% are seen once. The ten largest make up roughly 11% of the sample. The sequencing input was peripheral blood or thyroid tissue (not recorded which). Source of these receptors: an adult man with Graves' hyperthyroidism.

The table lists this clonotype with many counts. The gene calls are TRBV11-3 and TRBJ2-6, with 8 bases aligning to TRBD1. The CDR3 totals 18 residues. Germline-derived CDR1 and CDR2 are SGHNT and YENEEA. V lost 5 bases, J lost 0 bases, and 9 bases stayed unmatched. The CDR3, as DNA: TGTGCCAGCAGCACCCGACAGGGGTTGGGCTCTGGGGCCAACGTCCTGACTTTC. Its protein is CASSTRQGLGSGANVLTF.

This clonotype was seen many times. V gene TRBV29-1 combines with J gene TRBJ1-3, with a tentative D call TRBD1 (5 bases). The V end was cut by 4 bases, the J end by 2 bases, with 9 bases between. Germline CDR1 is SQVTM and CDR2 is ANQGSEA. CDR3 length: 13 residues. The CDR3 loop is CSVARDAGNTIYF. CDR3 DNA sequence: TGCAGCGTTGCAAGGGACGCTGGAAACACCATATATTTT.

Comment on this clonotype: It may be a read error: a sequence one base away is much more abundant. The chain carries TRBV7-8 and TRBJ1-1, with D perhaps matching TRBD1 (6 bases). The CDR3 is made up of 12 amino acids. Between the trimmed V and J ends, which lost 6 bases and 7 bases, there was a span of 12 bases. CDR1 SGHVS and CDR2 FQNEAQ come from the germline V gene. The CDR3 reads CASRQGSGEAFF. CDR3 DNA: TGTGCCAGCAGACAGGGTTCCGGTGAAGCTTTCTTT.

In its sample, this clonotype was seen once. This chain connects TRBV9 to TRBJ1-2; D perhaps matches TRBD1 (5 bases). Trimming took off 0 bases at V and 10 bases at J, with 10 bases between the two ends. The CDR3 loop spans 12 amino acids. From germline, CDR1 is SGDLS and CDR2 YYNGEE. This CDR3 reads CASSVGVGDYTF. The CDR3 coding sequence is TGTGCCAGCAGCGTAGGGGTGGGGGACTACACCTTC.

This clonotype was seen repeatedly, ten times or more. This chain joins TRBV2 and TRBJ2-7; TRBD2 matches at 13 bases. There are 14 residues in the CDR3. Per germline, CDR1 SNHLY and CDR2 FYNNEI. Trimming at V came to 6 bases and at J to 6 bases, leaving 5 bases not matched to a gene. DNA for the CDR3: TGTGCCAGCAGCGGACTAGCGGGAGCATTCGAGCAGTACTTC. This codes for CASSGLAGAFEQYF.

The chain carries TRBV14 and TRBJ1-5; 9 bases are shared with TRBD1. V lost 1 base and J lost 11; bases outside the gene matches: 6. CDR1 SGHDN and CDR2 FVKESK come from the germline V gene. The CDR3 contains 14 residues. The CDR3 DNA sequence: TGTGCCAGCAGCCAAGGGGGACAGGGAAGCGCCCAGCATTTT. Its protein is CASSQGGQGSAQHF.

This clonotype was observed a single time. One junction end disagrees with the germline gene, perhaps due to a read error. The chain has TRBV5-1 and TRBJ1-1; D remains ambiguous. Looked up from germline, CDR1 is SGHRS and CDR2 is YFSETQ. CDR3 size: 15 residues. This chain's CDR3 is CASSLATTRYTEAFF. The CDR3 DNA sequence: TGTGCCAGCAGCTTGGCGACTACTCGGTACACTGAAGCTTTCTTT.

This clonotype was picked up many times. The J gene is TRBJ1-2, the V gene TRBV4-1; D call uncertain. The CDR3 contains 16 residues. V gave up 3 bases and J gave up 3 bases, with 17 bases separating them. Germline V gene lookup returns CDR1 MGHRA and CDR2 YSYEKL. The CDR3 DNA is TGCGCCAGCAGCCACTGGCCGGTCTCATCCCACTATGGCTACACCTTC. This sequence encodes CASSHWPVSSHYGYTF.

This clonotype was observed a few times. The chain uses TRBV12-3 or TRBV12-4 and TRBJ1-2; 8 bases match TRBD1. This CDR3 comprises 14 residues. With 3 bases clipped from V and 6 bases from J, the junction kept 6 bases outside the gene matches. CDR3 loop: CASSFEDRAHGYTF. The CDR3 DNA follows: TGTGCCAGCAGTTTCGAGGACAGGGCCCATGGCTACACCTTC.

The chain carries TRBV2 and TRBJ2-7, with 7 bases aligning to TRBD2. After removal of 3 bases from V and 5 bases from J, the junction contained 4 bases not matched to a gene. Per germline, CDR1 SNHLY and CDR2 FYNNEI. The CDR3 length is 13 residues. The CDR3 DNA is TGTGCCAGCAGTGAGACCGGGAGGCACGAGCAGTACTTC. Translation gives CASSETGRHEQYF.

CDR3 nucleotide sequence: TGCAGTGCCGCGGGCGAGGACAGGGGTGGCCAGCCCCAGCATTTT. This gives the protein CSAAGEDRGGQPQHF. This chain connects TRBV20-1 to TRBJ1-5; 9 bases fit TRBD1. The J segment lost 7 bases and the V segment lost 6 bases, leaving 13 bases of the junction unmatched. Germline CDR1 DFQATT, CDR2 SNEGSKA (reference sequence). The CDR3 spans 15 residues.

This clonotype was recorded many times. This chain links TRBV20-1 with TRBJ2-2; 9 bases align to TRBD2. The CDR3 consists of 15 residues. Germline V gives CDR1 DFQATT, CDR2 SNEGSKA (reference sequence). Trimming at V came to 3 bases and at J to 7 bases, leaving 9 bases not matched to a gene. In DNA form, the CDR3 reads TGCAGTGCTAGGACGGCTAGCGGGACGAACGGGGAGCTGTTTTTT. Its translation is CSARTASGTNGELFF.

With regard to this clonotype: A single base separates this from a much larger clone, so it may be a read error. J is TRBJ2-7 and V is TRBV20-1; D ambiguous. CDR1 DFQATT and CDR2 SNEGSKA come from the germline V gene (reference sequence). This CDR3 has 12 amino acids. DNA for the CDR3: TGCAGTGCTCCAGTTAGCTCCTGCGAGCAGTACTTC. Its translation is CSAPVSSCEQYF.

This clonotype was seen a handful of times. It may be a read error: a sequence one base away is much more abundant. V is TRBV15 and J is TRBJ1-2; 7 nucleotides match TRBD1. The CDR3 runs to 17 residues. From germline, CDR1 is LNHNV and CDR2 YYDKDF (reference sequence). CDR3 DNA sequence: TGTGCCACCGGCAGAGACAGGGCGGTAATTCTATACTCTGGCTACACCTTC. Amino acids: CATGRDRAVILYSGYTF. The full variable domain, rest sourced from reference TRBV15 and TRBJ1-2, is DAMVIQNPRYQVTQFGKPVTLSCSQTLNHNVMYWYQQKSSQAPKLLFHYYDKDFNNEADTPDNFQSRRPNTSFCFLDIRSPGLGDTAMYLCATGRDRAVILYSGYTFGSGTRLTVV.

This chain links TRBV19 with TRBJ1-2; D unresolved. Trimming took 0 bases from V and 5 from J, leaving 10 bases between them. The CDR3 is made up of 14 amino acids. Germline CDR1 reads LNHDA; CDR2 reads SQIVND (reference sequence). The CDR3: CASSIDGILYGYTF. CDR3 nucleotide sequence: TGTGCCAGTAGTATAGATGGAATACTATATGGCTACACCTTC. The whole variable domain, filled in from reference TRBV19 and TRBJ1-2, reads DGGITQSPKYLFRKEGQNVTLSCEQNLNHDAMYWYRQDPGQGLRLIYYSQIVNDFQKGDIAEGYSVSREKKESFPLTVTSAQKNPTAFYLCASSIDGILYGYTFGSGTRLTVV.

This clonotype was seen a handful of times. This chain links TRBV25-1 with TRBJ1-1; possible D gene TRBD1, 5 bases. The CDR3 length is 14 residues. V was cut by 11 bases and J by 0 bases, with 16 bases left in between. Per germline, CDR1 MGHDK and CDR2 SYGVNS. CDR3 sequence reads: CARKGRTVNTEAFF. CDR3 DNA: TGTGCCCGGAAGGGACGGACCGTGAACACTGAAGCTTTCTTT.

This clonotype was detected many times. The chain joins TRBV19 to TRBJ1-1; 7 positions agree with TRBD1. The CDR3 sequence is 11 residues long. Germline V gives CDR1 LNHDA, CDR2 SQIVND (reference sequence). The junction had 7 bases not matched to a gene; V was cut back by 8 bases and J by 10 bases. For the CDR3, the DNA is TGTGCCAGTGAGGACAGGTTTCGAGCTTTCTTT. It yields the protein CASEDRFRAFF.

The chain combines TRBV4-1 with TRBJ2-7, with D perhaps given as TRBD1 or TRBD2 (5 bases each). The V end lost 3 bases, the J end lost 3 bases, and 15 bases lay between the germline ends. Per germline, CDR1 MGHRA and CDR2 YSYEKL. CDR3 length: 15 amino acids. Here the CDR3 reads CASSHVLAGSYEQYF. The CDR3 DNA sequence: TGCGCCAGCAGCCACGTTTTGGCAGGGAGCTACGAGCAGTACTTC.

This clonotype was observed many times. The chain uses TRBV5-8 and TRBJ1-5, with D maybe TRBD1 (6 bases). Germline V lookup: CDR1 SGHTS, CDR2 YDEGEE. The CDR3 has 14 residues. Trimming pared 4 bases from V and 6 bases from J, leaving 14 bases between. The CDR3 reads CASSINQGIQPQHF. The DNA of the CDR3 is TGTGCCAGCAGCATAAACCAGGGGATTCAGCCCCAGCATTTT.